The sequence of this T cell receptor beta chain was determined in a study of blood T cell repertoires in COVID-19 (dated by TCRdb to between 2020 and 2021). Broadly, across the study: Collaborator samples came from the United States, Italy and Spain and covered acute and convalescent phases of COVID-19. The material from the prospective study consisted of cDNA or gDNA derived from T cells, B-cell-depleted T cells, or PBMCs. The dataset comprised deeply sampled blood TCRbeta repertoires from subjects exposed to, actively infected with, or recovered from COVID-19. A freely available public database, intended as a resource for researchers studying the immune response to SARS-CoV-2, is where the repertoires were released. The samples were drawn from the first 160 participants of the ongoing ImmuneRACE study and from some 1,300 subjects provided by 6 global collaborators. Sample metadata almost always included a de-identified subject ID, COVID-19 status, age in years and sex. Where available, HLA class I and class II types were obtained from metadata supplied by the sample provider rather than from assay-based typing.

A note on this clone: Its antigen specificity is not known. One base away there is no much larger clone; base qualities are not given.

The collaborating institutions used their own protocols to collect whole blood in K2EDTA tubes. For TCRbeta analysis, collaborators shipped samples as frozen whole blood, isolated PBMCs, or DNA extracted from either of those sample types. The immunoSEQ Assay, a bias-controlled multiplex PCR, was used to amplify TCRbeta CDR3 regions from genomic DNA. On the study's bioinformatics: The number of nucleated cells in each sample was estimated from the amplification of reference gene primers within the assay. To quantify the absolute abundance of each unique TCRbeta CDR3 rearrangement, sequence reads were collapsed and filtered. Productive Simpson clonality was computed per sample as the square root of Simpson's diversity index over productive rearrangements. The table was pulled from immuneACCESS by TCRdb, which kept in-frame rearrangements only. Such tables lose some clones; where checked, under half of the loss comes from unresolved V genes, and the rest has no known cause. That table supplies the V and J calls and clone size; D and trimming were determined from the DNA. The sample contains about 30,000 clones, 55% to 80% of them found a single time. The top ten constitute about a sixth of the sample.

The paper's findings and limits, for the study overall: How much clinical and demographic metadata was included differed by source and by participant, and the metadata was provided uncurated.

Per the germline V gene, MNHEY is the CDR1 and SVGAGI is the CDR2. Clipping removes 10 bases from V and 8 bases from J, with 9 as the unmatched junction base count. The CDR3 runs 15 residues from the cysteine to the phenylalanine. The sequence is cut down to CDR3 DNA, 45 bases in frame from base 1. The chain is made from TRBV6-5 and TRBJ2-1; 15 bases in the middle match TRBD2. The clonotype was recovered from a human donor in a cohort sampled during active COVID-19. The sequenced sample consisted of peripheral blood. The CDR3 protein sequence reads: CANLGLAGGRHEQFF. Here is the DNA: TGTGCCAACCTAGGACTAGCGGGGGGGAGACATGAGCAGTTCTTC.